The 27 T cell receptor beta chains below all came from one sample that was sequenced in a study of cytomegalovirus exposure and HLA in healthy donors. Only in-frame clones appear in the TCRdb table, and some are missing; sequencing was by immunoSEQ multiplex PCR. The data hold roughly 150,000 clones, with roughly 90% observed a single time. The specimen sequenced was PBMCs. The source is a man younger than 35 in good health and CMV-seropositive.

This clone was counted a single time. The chain joins TRBV13 to TRBJ2-3, with a possible D match to TRBD1 (5 bases). The germline V gene has CDR1 PRHDT and CDR2 FYEKMQ (reference sequence). There are 15 residues in the CDR3. Trimming cost V 4 bases and J 2 bases, with 13 bases left between them. The CDR3 is CASSSNPRATDTQYF. DNA of the CDR3: TGTGCCAGCAGCTCCAACCCCAGGGCCACAGATACGCAGTATTTT. The variable domain in full, with the rest retrieved from reference TRBV13 and TRBJ2-3, is AAGVIQSPRHLIKEKRETATLKCYPIPRHDTVYWYQQGPGQDPQFLISFYEKMQSDKGSIPDRFSAQQFSDYHSELNMSSLELGDSALYFCASSSNPRATDTQYFGPGTRLTVL.

This rearrangement joins TRBV9 to TRBJ2-1; a weak D match, TRBD1 (6 bases). The V end was cut by 2 bases, the J end by 2 bases, with 14 bases between. Germline V gene data show CDR1 as SGDLS and CDR2 as YYNGEE. The CDR3 runs 16 residues. As DNA, the CDR3 is TGTGCCAGCAGCGTCGAAGGGGGTACCCCCTACAATGAGCAGTTCTTC. This encodes CASSVEGGTPYNEQFF.

The chain recombines TRBV6-1 with TRBJ2-1; TRBD2 aligns across 9 bases. The ends lost 3 bases at V and 6 bases at J; junction bases unmatched: 9. The CDR3 has 16 residues. The V gene's germline CDR1 is MNHNS and CDR2 SASEGT. The CDR3 loop is CASSDVMGLATNEQFF. The CDR3 DNA reads TGTGCCAGCAGTGACGTTATGGGACTAGCTACCAATGAGCAGTTCTTC.

The chain is built from TRBV6-5 and TRBJ2-3; TRBD1 matches 8 bases. The V and J ends lost 5 bases and 5 bases, in that order; junction bases with no gene match: 6. The CDR3 totals 14 residues. The germline CDR1 and CDR2 sequences are MNHEY and SVGAGI. CDR3 bases: TGTGCCAGCAGTGAGACAGGGGAGGTAGATACGCAGTATTTT. This gives the protein CASSETGEVDTQYF.

The chain couples TRBV7-8 to TRBJ2-5, with D perhaps TRBD2 (6 bases). Germline V gene lookup returns CDR1 SGHVS and CDR2 FQNEAQ. Trimming removed 5 bases at V and 4 bases at J, with 14 bases between. The CDR3 runs to 14 residues. CDR3 bases: TGTGCCAGCAGCCACCGACTAGACCCAGAGACCCAGTACTTC. Protein sequence: CASSHRLDPETQYF. The complete variable domain, with remaining parts taken from reference TRBV7-8 and TRBJ2-5, reads GAGVSQSPRYKVAKRGQDVALRCDPISGHVSLFWYQQALGQGPEFLTYFQNEAQLDKSGLPSDRFFAERPEGSVSTLKIQRTQQEDSAVYLCASSHRLDPETQYFGPGTRLLVL.

This clone appeared a few times. This chain uses TRBV10-3 with TRBJ2-1; a weak D match, TRBD2 (6 bases). Per germline, CDR1 ENHRY and CDR2 SYGVKD. This CDR3 contains 16 residues. Trimming left V 5 bases short and J 0 bases short, with 14 bases between. DNA of the CDR3: TGTGCCATCAGTCCTGAAGCGGGCCTCTCCTACAATGAGCAGTTCTTC. This sequence encodes CAISPEAGLSYNEQFF.

The chain couples TRBV7-9 to TRBJ1-4; 9 bases map to TRBD1. V gave up 5 bases and J gave up 8 bases; unmatched junction bases: 9. The CDR3 has 15 amino acids. Per the germline V gene, CDR1 is SEHNR and CDR2 is FQNEAQ (reference sequence). CDR3 loop: CASSPGDRVGEKLFF. Written as DNA, the CDR3 is TGTGCCAGCAGCCCAGGGGACAGGGTTGGGGAAAAACTGTTTTTT.

The chain uses TRBV4-1 and TRBJ2-7; 7 positions match TRBD2. CDR3 size: 15 residues. V gave up 1 base and J gave up 4 bases; unmatched junction bases: 7. Germline CDR1 and CDR2: MGHRA and YSYEKL. The CDR3: CASSQVHGRFYEQYF. In DNA form, the CDR3 reads TGCGCCAGCAGCCAAGTTCACGGGAGGTTTTACGAGCAGTACTTC.

The chain recombines TRBV11-3 with TRBJ2-1, with TRBD1 matching over 9 bases. CDR1 is SGHNT and CDR2 is YENEEA in the germline V gene. The junction had 7 bases not matched to a gene; V was cut back by 1 base and J by 0 bases. The CDR3 consists of 18 residues. CDR3 nucleotides: TGTGCCAGCAGCTTAGGAGGACAGGGGCTCCGCTCCTACAATGAGCAGTTCTTC. It yields the protein CASSLGGQGLRSYNEQFF.

The chain joins TRBV6-1 to TRBJ2-3, with 10 positions matching TRBD2. The ends lost 0 bases at V and 1 base at J; junction bases unmatched: 1. The CDR3 contains 16 residues. CDR1 MNHNS and CDR2 SASEGT come from the germline V gene. The CDR3 sequence: CASSEALAGGTDTQYF. In DNA form, the CDR3 reads TGTGCCAGCAGTGAAGCCCTAGCGGGAGGCACAGATACGCAGTATTTT.

The chain couples TRBV5-4 to TRBJ2-3, with 12 positions matching TRBD2. With 0 bases clipped from V and 3 bases from J, the junction kept 11 bases outside the gene matches. Germline V gene lookup returns CDR1 SGHNT and CDR2 YYREEE (reference sequence). This CDR3 has 19 amino acids. DNA of the CDR3: TGTGCCAGCAGCTTGGGTCTAGCGGGAGGGTGGTTTGAGACAGATACGCAGTATTTT. Encoded protein: CASSLGLAGGWFETDTQYF. The full variable domain, with the rest looked up from reference TRBV5-4 and TRBJ2-3, is ETGVTQSPTHLIKTRGQQVTLRCSSQSGHNTVSWYQQALGQGPQFIFQYYREEENGRGNFPPRFSGLQFPNYSSELNVNALELDDSALYLCASSLGLAGGWFETDTQYFGPGTRLTVL.

The chain combines TRBV4-1 with TRBJ2-1; a weak D match, TRBD1 (9 bases). The CDR3 is made up of 14 amino acids. V gave up 3 bases and J gave up 16 bases, with 22 bases separating them. CDR1 is MGHRA and CDR2 is YSYEKL in the germline V gene. This chain's CDR3 is CASSQARGGTGFFF. In nucleotides, the CDR3 is TGCGCCAGCAGCCAGGCTCGGGGGGGGACAGGGTTCTTCTTC.

The V call is TRBV18, the J call TRBJ1-3, with D tentatively TRBD1 (5 bases). This CDR3 region has 17 residues. Germline CDR1 is KGHSH and CDR2 is LQKENI. V was pared by 1 base and J by 1 base, with 14 bases between. CDR3 in amino acids: CASSPLPQERSGNTIYF. The CDR3 region has the DNA TGTGCCAGCTCACCACTGCCACAGGAAAGATCTGGAAACACCATATATTTT.

The CDR3 DNA reads as TGTGCCAGCTCACCACCGACTCTTACAAGGAACACTGAAGCTTTCTTT. This gives the protein CASSPPTLTRNTEAFF. The chain combines TRBV18 with TRBJ1-1; D ambiguous. CDR3 length: 16 amino acids. The V end was cut by 0 bases, the J end by 1 base, with 12 bases between. CDR1 and CDR2 from the germline V gene are KGHSH and LQKENI.

This rearrangement joins TRBV11-1 to TRBJ2-7, with 12 bases matching TRBD2. The V gene's germline CDR1 is SGHAT and CDR2 FQDESV (reference sequence). V trimming: 5 bases; J trimming: 4 bases; junction bases outside the gene matches: 3. The CDR3 is made up of 14 amino acids. CDR3 protein: CASSTGTSGYEQYF. CDR3 bases: TGTGCCAGCAGCACCGGGACTAGCGGGTACGAGCAGTACTTC.

This clone appeared once. The V call is TRBV2, the J call TRBJ2-3; the D gene is possibly TRBD2 (5 bases). The germline V gene encodes CDR1 SNHLY and CDR2 FYNNEI. CDR3 length: 14 amino acids. Trimming removed 3 bases from V and 7 bases from J, with 14 bases in between. The chain's CDR3 is CASSDNRGRNTQYF. CDR3 sequence (DNA): TGTGCCAGCAGTGATAACCGGGGTCGAAATACGCAGTATTTT.

This clone was observed a single time. The chain employs TRBV7-3 and TRBJ2-3; D possibly corresponds to TRBD2 (5 bases). This CDR3 spans 14 amino acids. V lost 0 bases and J lost 1, with 5 bases in between. Germline V lookup: CDR1 SGHTA, CDR2 FQGTGA. The CDR3 loop is CASSLTEGTDTQYF. The CDR3 region has the DNA TGTGCCAGCAGCTTAACGGAGGGCACAGATACGCAGTATTTT.

The CDR3 DNA reads TGTGCCAGCAGTTTCTGGGGGCGGGAGGGCCACAATGAGCAGTTCTTC. Translated: CASSFWGREGHNEQFF. V gene TRBV28 combines with J gene TRBJ2-1; 9 bases match TRBD2. The V and J ends lost 3 bases and 5 bases, in that order; junction bases with no gene match: 8. Germline V CDR1 and CDR2: MDHEN, SYDVKM. This CDR3 spans 16 amino acids.

This clone was seen more than once but under ten times. Other nucleotide sequences in the sample specify the same CDR3. V usage is TRBV13 and J usage is TRBJ1-1; D gene unclear. The CDR3 runs to 15 residues. V was shortened by 6 bases and J by 0 bases, with 14 bases between the two germline ends. Looked up from germline, CDR1 is PRHDT and CDR2 is FYEKMQ (reference sequence). In nucleotides, the CDR3 is TGTGCCAGCAGTAGGGAGCTGAGCCTGAACACTGAAGCTTTCTTT. It specifies CASSRELSLNTEAFF.

The V call is TRBV5-6, the J call TRBJ1-1; unclear D gene. The CDR3 extends over 13 amino acids. Germline CDR1 and CDR2: SGHDT and YYEEEE. V shed 4 bases and J shed 6 bases, with 13 bases lying between them. The CDR3 DNA reads TGTGCCAGCAGCCACCTTAGTGTCGCTGAAGCTTTCTTT. Translation gives CASSHLSVAEAFF.

The CDR3 nucleotides are TGTGCCAGCAGCTTATTAGGGGCGACCTCGGATGAGCAGTTCTTC. The encoded protein is CASSLLGATSDEQFF. The V and J genes are TRBV7-6 and TRBJ2-1; D perhaps matches TRBD1 (5 bases). Deletions cut 2 bases from V and 8 bases from J, with 16 bases between. This CDR3 has 15 residues. CDR1 and CDR2 from the germline V gene are SGHVS and FNYEAQ.

This chain uses TRBV10-3 with TRBJ2-1, with 9 bases lining up with TRBD2. J gave up 13 bases and V 2 bases, and 3 bases lay outside the gene matches. This CDR3 contains 12 residues. Germline V CDR1 and CDR2: ENHRY, SYGVKD. The CDR3 protein is CAISEGREGQFF. In DNA form, the CDR3 reads TGTGCCATCAGTGAGGGGCGGGAGGGCCAGTTCTTC.

The chain joins TRBV7-8 to TRBJ2-7; 11 bases line up with TRBD2. The germline V gene has CDR1 SGHVS and CDR2 FQNEAQ. With V trimmed by 5 bases and J by 0 bases, 6 bases remained unmatched. The CDR3 extends over 16 amino acids. In nucleotides, the CDR3 is TGTGCCAGCAGCCAAAGACTAGCGGGAACCTCCTACGAGCAGTACTTC. This encodes CASSQRLAGTSYEQYF.

This chain links TRBV11-2 with TRBJ2-5, with 7 bases aligning to TRBD1. The ends lost 1 base at V and 1 base at J; junction bases unmatched: 3. The CDR3 runs to 15 residues. Germline V lookup: CDR1 SGHAT, CDR2 FQNNGV. The CDR3 bases are TGTGCCAGCAGCTTAGTTGACAGGGTCCAAGAGACCCAGTACTTC. Translating it yields CASSLVDRVQETQYF.

The J gene is TRBJ2-7, the V gene TRBV27; 8 bases are shared with TRBD2. This CDR3 is 14 amino acids long. Looked up from germline, CDR1 is MNHEY and CDR2 is SMNVEV (reference sequence). Germline trimming cut 5 bases from V and 4 bases from J; bases unmatched to any gene: 7. CDR3 in amino acids: CASSNSGTFYEQYF. The DNA of the CDR3 is TGTGCCAGCAGTAATAGCGGGACGTTTTACGAGCAGTACTTC.

Of note for this clone: One end of the junction does not line up with germline, which may come from a read error. V gene TRBV7-7 combines with J gene TRBJ2-5; 7 nucleotides align to TRBD2. CDR3 length equals 15 residues. Per germline, CDR1 SSHAT and CDR2 FNYEAQ (reference sequence). CDR3 DNA sequence: TGTGCTAGCAGCCTGGGGGGGTTTCAGCAAGAGACCCAGTACTTC. This gives the protein CASSLGGFQQETQYF.

The rearrangement joins TRBV7-3 to TRBJ1-2; a weak D match, TRBD1 (6 bases). This CDR3 is built from 14 residues. Germline V gene data show CDR1 as SGHTA and CDR2 as FQGTGA. Trimming cost V 5 bases and J 7 bases, with 17 bases left between them. Here the CDR3 DNA reads TGTGCCAGCAGCCTCGACAGGACACGATCTGGCTACACCTTC. Translation gives CASSLDRTRSGYTF.